The 10 T cell receptor beta chains presented below share a single source sample, sequenced in a study of patients and donors after allogeneic stem cell transplantation. TCRdb reprocessed the RT-PCR reads via MiXCR and lists one record per CDR3 protein. Of about 200,000 distinct CDR3 sequences in the sample, around 40% are singletons; the top ten hold around 10%. Sequenced sample: blood, either unsorted or a sorted T cell fraction (not recorded which). The source of these receptors is a human donor who was either an allogeneic HSCT recipient or a stem cell or donor lymphocyte infusion donor (not recorded which). It is not recorded whose cells these are; they may come from a transplant donor.

This clonotype was counted only a few times. This rearrangement joins TRBV5-6 to TRBJ1-5; D call uncertain. Trimming took 0 bases from V and 3 from J, leaving 10 bases between them. The germline CDR1 and CDR2 sequences are SGHDT and YYEEEE. The length of the CDR3 is 15 residues. CDR3 nucleotides: TGTGCCAGCAGCTTGGGGCACAGAGACAATCAGCCCCAGCATTTT. This codes for CASSLGHRDNQPQHF.

The chain joins TRBV12-3 or TRBV12-4 to TRBJ2-7, with D perhaps matching TRBD1 (6 bases). Deletions cut 4 bases from V and 6 bases from J, with 10 bases between. This CDR3 spans 12 amino acids. In DNA, the CDR3 is TGTGCCAGCAGTTCCAGACAGGTCGAGCAGTACTTC. It yields the protein CASSSRQVEQYF.

This clonotype has just a few counts. The V call is TRBV10-3, the J call TRBJ2-3; perhaps TRBD2 as D (7 bases). Germline CDR1 and CDR2: ENHRY and SYGVKD. With 3 bases removed from V and 1 base from J, the gap between germline ends came to 11 bases. This CDR3 region has 15 residues. The DNA for the CDR3 is TGTGCCATCAGTGACCTCGGGGGGCGCACAGATACGCAGTATTTT. Amino acids: CAISDLGGRTDTQYF.

This clonotype was found a few times. The chain links TRBV5-1 to TRBJ1-1; D call uncertain. Between the trimmed V and J ends, which lost 1 base and 4 bases, there was a span of 11 bases. Germline V gene data show CDR1 as SGHRS and CDR2 as YFSETQ. This CDR3 has 14 residues. CDR3 nucleotide sequence: TGCGCCAGCAGCTTGTTATTCCGGGGCACTGAAGCTTTCTTT. It yields the protein CASSLLFRGTEAFF.

This clonotype occurred a few times. The chain links TRBV6-5 to TRBJ1-1; TRBD1 matches 9 bases. The germline V gene encodes CDR1 MNHEY and CDR2 SVGAGI. Losses at the gene ends were 3 bases for V and 5 bases for J; bases not matched to a gene: 7. The CDR3 has 15 residues. CDR3 coding DNA: TGTGCCAGCAGTTATCAACAGGGGGCTACGACTGAAGCTTTCTTT. Residues: CASSYQQGATTEAFF.

This clonotype was observed a handful of times. This sequence joins TRBV6-6 and TRBJ2-5; perhaps TRBD2 as D (5 bases). From germline, CDR1 is MNHNY and CDR2 SVGAGI (reference sequence). Trimming left V 2 bases short and J 2 bases short, with 9 bases between. This CDR3 contains 14 residues. The CDR3 DNA follows: TGTGCCAGCAGTTACCGGGAAGCTCAAGAGACCCAGTACTTC. Translated: CASSYREAQETQYF.

The chain joins TRBV7-9 to TRBJ1-4; D is possibly TRBD1 (5 bases). CDR1 and CDR2 from the germline V gene are SEHNR and FQNEAQ (reference sequence). V was pared by 1 base and J by 4 bases, with 7 bases between. The CDR3 contains 14 residues. The CDR3 loop reads CASSLGQRNEKLFF. The CDR3 DNA reads TGTGCCAGCAGCTTAGGACAGCGTAATGAAAAACTGTTTTTT.

The J gene is TRBJ2-1, the V gene TRBV5-1; D may be TRBD1 (5 bases). CDR3 size: 13 residues. V dropped 1 base and J dropped 7 bases, with 9 bases sitting between them. Germline V gene lookup returns CDR1 SGHRS and CDR2 YFSETQ. CDR3 DNA sequence: TGCGCCAGCAGCTTGTCAGGGCGAAATGAGCAGTTCTTC. It specifies CASSLSGRNEQFF. Drawing the rest from reference TRBV5-1 and TRBJ2-1, the complete variable domain is KAGVTQTPRYLIKTRGQQVTLSCSPISGHRSVSWYQQTPGQGLQFLFEYFSETQRNKGNFPGRFSGRQFSNSRSEMNVSTLELGDSALYLCASSLSGRNEQFFGPGTRLTVL.

V gene TRBV9 combines with J gene TRBJ1-6; possibly TRBD1 for D (5 bases). The ends were cut back, 0 bases at V and 5 bases at J, with 15 bases in the middle. Looked up from germline, CDR1 is SGDLS and CDR2 is YYNGEE. The CDR3 is made up of 17 amino acids. DNA of the CDR3: TGTGCCAGCAGCGTAGGTAGGTGGCAGGGTGATAATTCACCCCTCCACTTT. This sequence encodes CASSVGRWQGDNSPLHF.

This clonotype has only a few counts. The V call is TRBV20-1, the J call TRBJ1-4, with D hard to call. Germline V gene lookup returns CDR1 DFQATT and CDR2 SNEGSKA (reference sequence). This CDR3 comprises 13 residues. The germline V and J ends were trimmed by 5 bases and 8 bases, with 15 bases remaining between them. CDR3: CSARPDPREKLFF. As DNA, the CDR3 is TGCAGTGCTCGTCCGGACCCGCGGGAAAAACTGTTTTTT.